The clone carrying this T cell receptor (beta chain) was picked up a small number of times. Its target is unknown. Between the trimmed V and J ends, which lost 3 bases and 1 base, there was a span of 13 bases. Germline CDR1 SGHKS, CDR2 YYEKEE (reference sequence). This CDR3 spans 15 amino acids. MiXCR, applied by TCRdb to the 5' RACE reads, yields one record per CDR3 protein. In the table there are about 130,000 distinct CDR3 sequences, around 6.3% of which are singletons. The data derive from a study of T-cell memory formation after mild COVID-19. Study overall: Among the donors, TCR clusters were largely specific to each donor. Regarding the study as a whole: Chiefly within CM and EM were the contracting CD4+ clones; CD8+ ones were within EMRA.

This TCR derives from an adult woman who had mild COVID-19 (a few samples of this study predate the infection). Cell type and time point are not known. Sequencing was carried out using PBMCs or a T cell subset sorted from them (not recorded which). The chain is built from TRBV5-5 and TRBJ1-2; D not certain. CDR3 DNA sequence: TGTGCCAGCAGCTGGTTAACCGGGATTAACTATGGCTACACCTTC. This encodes CASSWLTGINYGYTF.